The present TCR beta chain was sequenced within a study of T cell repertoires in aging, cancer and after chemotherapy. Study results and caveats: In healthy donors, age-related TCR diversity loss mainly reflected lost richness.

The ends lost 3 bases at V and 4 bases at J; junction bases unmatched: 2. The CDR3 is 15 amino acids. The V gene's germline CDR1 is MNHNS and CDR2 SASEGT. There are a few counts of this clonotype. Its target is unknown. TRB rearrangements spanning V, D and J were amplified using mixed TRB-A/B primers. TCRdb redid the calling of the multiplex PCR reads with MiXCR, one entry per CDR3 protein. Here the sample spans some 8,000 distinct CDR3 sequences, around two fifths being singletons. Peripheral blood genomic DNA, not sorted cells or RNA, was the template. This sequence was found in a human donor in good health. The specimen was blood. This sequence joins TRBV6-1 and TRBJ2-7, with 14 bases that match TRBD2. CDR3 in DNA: TGTGCCAGCAGTGAGGGACTAGCGGGAGTATACGAGCAGTACTTC. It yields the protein CASSEGLAGVYEQYF.